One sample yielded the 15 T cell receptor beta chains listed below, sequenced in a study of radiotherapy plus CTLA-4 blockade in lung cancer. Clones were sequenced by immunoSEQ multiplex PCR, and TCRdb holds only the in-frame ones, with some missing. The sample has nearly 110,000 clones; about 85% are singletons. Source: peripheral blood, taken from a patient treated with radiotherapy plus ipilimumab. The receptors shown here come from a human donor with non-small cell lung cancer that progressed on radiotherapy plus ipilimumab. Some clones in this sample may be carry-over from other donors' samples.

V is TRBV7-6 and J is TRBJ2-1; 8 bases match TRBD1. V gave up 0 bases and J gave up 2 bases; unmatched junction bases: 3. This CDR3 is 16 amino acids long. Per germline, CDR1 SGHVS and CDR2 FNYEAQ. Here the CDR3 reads CASSLATGDAYNEQFF. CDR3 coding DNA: TGTGCCAGCAGCTTAGCGACAGGGGATGCCTACAATGAGCAGTTCTTC.

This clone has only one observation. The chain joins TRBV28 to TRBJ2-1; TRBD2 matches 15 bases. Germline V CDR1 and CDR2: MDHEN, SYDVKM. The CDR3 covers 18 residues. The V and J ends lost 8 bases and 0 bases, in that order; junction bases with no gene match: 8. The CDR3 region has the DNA TGTGCCAGCCAGGGACTAGCGGGGGGACGGAGCTCCTACAATGAGCAGTTCTTC. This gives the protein CASQGLAGGRSSYNEQFF. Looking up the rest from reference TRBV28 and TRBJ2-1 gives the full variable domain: DVKVTQSSRYLVKRTGEKVFLECVQDMDHENMFWYRQDPGLGLRLIYFSYDVKMKEKGDIPEGYSVSREKKERFSLILESASTNQTSMYLCASQGLAGGRSSYNEQFFGPGTRLTVL.

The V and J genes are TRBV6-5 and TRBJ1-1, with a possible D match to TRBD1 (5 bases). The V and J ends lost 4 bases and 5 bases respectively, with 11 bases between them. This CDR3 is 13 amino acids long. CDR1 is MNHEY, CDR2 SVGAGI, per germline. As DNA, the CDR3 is TGTGCCAGCAGTTTTAGGAGGGGAACTGAAGCTTTCTTT. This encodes CASSFRRGTEAFF.

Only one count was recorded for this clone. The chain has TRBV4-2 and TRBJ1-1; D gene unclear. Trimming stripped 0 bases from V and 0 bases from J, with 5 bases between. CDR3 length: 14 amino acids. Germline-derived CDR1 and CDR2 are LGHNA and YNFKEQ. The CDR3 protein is CASSQDVMNTEAFF. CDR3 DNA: TGTGCCAGCAGCCAAGATGTTATGAACACTGAAGCTTTCTTT.

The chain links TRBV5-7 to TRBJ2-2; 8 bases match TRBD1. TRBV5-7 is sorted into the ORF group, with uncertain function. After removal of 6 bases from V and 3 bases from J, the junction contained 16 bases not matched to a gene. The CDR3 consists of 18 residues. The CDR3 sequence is CASTTNPRGLLDTGELFF. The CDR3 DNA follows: TGTGCCAGCACCACGAACCCCAGGGGGCTTCTGGACACCGGGGAGCTGTTTTTT.

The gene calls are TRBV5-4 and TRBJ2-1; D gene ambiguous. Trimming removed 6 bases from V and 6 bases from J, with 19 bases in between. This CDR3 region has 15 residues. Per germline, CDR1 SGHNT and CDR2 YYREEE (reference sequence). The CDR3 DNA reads TGTGCCAGCACCCCAGGTGGTAGGGCGATCAATGAGCAGTTCTTC. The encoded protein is CASTPGGRAINEQFF.

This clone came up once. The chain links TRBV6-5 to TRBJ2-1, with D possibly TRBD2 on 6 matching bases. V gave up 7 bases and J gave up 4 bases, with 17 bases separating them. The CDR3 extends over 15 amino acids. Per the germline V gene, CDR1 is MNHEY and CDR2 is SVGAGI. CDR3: CASNPGGENYNEQFF. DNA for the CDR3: TGTGCCAGCAATCCTGGCGGGGAGAATTACAATGAGCAGTTCTTC.

The DNA of the CDR3 is TGTGCCAGCAGCCTTGAGGACAGGCGGGATGGCTACACCTTC. Its translation is CASSLEDRRDGYTF. V usage is TRBV5-4 and J usage is TRBJ1-2; TRBD1 agrees at 7 bases. The CDR3 has 14 amino acids. With 4 bases clipped from V and 6 bases from J, the junction kept 9 bases outside the gene matches. The germline CDR1 and CDR2 sequences are SGHNT and YYREEE (reference sequence).

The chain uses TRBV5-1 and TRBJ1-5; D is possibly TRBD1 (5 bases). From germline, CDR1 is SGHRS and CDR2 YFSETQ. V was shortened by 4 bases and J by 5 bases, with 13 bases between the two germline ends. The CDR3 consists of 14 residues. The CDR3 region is CASSPAGGYQPQHF. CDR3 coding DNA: TGCGCCAGCAGCCCCGCTGGGGGGTATCAGCCCCAGCATTTT.

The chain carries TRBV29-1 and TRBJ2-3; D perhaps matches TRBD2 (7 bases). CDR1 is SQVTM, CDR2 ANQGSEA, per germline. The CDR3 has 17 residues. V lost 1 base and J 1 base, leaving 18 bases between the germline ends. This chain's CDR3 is CSVEAGGRGLGTDTQYF. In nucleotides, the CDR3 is TGCAGCGTTGAAGCGGGGGGCCGGGGTCTAGGCACAGATACGCAGTATTTT.

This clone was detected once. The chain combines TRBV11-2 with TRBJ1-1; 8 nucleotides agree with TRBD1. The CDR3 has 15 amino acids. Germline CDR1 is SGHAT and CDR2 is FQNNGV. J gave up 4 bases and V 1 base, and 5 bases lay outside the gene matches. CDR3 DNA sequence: TGTGCCAGCAGCTTAGGCGGACAGGGAGGCACTGAAGCTTTCTTT. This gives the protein CASSLGGQGGTEAFF.

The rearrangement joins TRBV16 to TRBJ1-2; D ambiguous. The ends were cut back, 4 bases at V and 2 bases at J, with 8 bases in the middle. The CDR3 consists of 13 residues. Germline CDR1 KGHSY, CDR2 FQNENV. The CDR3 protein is CASSLRENYGYTF. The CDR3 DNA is TGTGCCAGCAGCCTTCGGGAGAACTATGGCTACACCTTC.

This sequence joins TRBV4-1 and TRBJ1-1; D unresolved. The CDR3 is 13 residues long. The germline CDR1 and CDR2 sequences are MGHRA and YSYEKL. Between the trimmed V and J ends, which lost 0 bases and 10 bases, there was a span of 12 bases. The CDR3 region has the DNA TGCGCCAGCAGCCAAGATTCGGAAACCGGAGCTTTCTTT. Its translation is CASSQDSETGAFF.

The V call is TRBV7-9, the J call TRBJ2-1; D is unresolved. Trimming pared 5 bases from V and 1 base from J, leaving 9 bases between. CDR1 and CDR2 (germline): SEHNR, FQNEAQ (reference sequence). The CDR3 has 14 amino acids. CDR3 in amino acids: CASSPTLSYNEQFF. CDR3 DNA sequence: TGTGCCAGCAGCCCTACTCTTTCCTACAATGAGCAGTTCTTC.

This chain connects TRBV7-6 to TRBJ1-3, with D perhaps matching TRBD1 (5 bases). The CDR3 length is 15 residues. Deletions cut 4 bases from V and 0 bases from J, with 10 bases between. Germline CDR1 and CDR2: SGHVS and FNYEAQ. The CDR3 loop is CASSYPGSSGNTIYF. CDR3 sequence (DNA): TGTGCCAGCAGCTACCCAGGGAGCTCTGGAAACACCATATATTTT.